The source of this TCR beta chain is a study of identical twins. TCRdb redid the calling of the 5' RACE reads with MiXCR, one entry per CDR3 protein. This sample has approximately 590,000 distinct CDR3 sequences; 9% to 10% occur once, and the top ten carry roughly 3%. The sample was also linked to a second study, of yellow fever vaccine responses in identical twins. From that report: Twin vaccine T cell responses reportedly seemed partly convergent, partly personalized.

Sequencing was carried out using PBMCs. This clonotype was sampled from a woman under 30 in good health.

The CDR3 spells CATSRTSGLGYTDTQYF. The CDR3 DNA reads as TGTGCCACCAGTCGGACTAGCGGGCTTGGCTACACAGATACGCAGTATTTT. The J gene is TRBJ2-3, the V gene TRBV24-1; 11 bases fit TRBD2. Trimming cost V 6 bases and J 2 bases; bases outside gene matches: 9. The CDR3 has 17 amino acids. The germline V gene encodes CDR1 KGHDR and CDR2 SFDVKD.